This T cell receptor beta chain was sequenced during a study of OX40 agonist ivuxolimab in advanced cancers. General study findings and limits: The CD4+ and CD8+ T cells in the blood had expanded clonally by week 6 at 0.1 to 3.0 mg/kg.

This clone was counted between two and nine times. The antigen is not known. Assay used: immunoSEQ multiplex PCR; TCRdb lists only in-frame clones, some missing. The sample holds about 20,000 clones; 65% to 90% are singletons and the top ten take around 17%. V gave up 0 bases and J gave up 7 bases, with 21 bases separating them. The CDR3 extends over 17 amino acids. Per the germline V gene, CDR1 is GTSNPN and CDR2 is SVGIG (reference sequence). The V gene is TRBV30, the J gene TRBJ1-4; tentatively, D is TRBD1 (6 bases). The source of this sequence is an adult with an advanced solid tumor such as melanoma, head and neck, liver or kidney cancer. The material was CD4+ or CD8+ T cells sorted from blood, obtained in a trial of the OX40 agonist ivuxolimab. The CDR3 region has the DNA TGTGCCTGGAGTGTCAAGGAGCTTCGATCCAGGGGTGAAAAACTGTTTTTT. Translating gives CAWSVKELRSRGEKLFF.